This TCR beta chain was retrieved from a study of control samples from healthy donors and cancer patients. The V gene end was trimmed by 5 bases and the J gene end by 12 bases; junction bases not matched to a gene: 9. The germline V gene has CDR1 SGHVS and CDR2 FQNEAQ. The CDR3 consists of 12 residues. Sequenced by immunoSEQ multiplex PCR; TCRdb stores in-frame clones only, minus some. The sample lists fewer than 20,000 clones; roughly 86% were seen once. The rearrangement uses TRBV7-8 and TRBJ2-7; 8 nucleotides match TRBD1. This clonotype was obtained from a woman aged 70-85 years with colorectal cancer. The specimen sequenced was PBMCs. CDR3 sequence reads: CASSPGTGTAYF. As DNA, the CDR3 is TGTGCCAGCAGCCCCGGGACAGGCACAGCGTACTTC.